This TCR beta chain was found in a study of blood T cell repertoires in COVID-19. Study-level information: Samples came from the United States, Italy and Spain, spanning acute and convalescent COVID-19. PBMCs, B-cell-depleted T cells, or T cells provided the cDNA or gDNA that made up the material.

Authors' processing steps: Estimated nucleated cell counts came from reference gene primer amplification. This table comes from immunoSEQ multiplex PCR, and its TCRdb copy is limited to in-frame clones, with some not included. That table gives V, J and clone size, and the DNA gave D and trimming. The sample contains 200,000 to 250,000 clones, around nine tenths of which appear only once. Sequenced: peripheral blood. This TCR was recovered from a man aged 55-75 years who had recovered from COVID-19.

CDR3 sequence: CASSIGGVQYF. CDR3 DNA sequence: TGTGCCAGTAGTATAGGGGGGGTCCAGTACTTC. The genes are TRBV19 and TRBJ2-5; D possibly corresponds to TRBD2 (6 bases). CDR3 length: 11 amino acids. In germline, CDR1 is LNHDA, CDR2 SQIVND (reference sequence). The ends were cut back, 1 base at V and 10 bases at J, with 7 bases in the middle.